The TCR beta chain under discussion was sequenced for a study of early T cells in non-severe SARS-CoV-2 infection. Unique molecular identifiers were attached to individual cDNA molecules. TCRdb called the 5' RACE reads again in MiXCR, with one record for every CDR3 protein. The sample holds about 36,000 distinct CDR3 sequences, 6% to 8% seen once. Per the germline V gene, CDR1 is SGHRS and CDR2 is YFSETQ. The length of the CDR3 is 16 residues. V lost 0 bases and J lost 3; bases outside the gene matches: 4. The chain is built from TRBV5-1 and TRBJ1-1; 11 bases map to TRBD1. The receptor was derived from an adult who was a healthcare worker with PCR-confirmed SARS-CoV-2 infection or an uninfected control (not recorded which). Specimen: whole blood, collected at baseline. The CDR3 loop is CASSLVSGQGDTEAFF. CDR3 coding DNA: TGCGCCAGCAGCTTGGTGTCGGGACAGGGGGACACTGAAGCTTTCTTT.